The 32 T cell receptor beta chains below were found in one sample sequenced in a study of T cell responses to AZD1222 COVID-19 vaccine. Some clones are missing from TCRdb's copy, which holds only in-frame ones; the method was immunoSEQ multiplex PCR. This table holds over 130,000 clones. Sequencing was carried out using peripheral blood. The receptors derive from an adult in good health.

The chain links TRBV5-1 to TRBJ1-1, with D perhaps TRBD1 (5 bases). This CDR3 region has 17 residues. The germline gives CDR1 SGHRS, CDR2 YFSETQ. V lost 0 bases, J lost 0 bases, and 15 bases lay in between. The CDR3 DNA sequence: TGCGCCAGCAGCTTGGGGCAGACAGAGACTTTGAACACTGAAGCTTTCTTT. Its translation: CASSLGQTETLNTEAFF.

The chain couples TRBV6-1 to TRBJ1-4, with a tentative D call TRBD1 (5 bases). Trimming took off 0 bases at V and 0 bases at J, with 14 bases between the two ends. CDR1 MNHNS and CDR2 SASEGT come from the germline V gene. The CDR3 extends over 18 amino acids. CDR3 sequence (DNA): TGTGCCAGCAGTGAAGCTTGGGGATGGGGGGCAACTAATGAAAAACTGTTTTTT. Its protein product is CASSEAWGWGATNEKLFF.

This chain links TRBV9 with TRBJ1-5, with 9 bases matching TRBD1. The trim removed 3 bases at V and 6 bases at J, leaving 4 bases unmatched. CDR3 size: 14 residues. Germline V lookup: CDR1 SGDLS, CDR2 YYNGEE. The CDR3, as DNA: TGTGCCAGCAGCGCCGGACAGGGGTTTCAGCCCCAGCATTTT. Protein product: CASSAGQGFQPQHF.

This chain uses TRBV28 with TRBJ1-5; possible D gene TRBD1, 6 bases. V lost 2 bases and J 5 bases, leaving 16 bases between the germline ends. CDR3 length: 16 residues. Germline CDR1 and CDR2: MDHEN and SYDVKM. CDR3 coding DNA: TGTGCCAGCAGTTTAGGAGCAGGGGCTACTCATCAGCCCCAGCATTTT. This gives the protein CASSLGAGATHQPQHF.

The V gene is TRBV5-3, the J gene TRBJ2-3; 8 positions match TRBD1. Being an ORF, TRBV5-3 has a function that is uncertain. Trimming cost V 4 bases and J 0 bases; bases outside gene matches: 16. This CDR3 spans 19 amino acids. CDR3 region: CARSPKGPRGQVSTDTQYF. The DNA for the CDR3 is TGTGCCAGAAGCCCCAAGGGACCCCGGGGACAGGTTAGCACAGATACGCAGTATTTT.

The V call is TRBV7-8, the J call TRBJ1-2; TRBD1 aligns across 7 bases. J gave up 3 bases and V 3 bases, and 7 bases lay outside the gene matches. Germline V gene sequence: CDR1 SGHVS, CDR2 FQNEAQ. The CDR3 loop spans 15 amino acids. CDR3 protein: CASSLGQLSDYGYTF. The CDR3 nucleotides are TGTGCCAGCAGCTTGGGACAGTTGAGCGACTATGGCTACACCTTC.

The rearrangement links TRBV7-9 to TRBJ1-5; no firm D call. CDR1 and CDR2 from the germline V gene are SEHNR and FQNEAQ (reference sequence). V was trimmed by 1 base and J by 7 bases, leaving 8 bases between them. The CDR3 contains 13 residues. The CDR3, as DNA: TGTGCCAGCAGCTTAGGGTCCCCGCAGCCCCAGCATTTT. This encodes CASSLGSPQPQHF.

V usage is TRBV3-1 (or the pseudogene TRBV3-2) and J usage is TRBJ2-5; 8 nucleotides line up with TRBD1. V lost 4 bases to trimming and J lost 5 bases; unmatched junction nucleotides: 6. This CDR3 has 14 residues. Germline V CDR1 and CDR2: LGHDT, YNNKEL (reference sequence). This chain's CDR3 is CASSRTGRLETQYF. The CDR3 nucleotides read TGTGCCAGCAGCCGGACAGGGCGGTTGGAGACCCAGTACTTC.

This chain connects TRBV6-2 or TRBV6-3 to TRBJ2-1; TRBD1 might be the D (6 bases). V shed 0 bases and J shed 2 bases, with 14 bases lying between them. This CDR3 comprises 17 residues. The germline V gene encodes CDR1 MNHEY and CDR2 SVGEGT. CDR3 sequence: CASSYSKQGRTYNEQFF. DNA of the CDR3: TGTGCCAGCAGTTACTCGAAACAGGGAAGGACCTACAATGAGCAGTTCTTC.

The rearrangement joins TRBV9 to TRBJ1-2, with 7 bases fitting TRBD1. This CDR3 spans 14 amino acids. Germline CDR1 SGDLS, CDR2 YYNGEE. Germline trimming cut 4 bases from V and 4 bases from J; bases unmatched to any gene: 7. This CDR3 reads CASSPMGQSYGYTF. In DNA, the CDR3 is TGTGCCAGCAGCCCTATGGGACAGAGCTATGGCTACACCTTC.

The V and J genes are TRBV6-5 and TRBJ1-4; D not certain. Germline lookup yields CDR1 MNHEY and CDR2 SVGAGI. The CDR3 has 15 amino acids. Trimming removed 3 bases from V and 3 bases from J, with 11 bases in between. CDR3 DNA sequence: TGTGCCAGCAGTTATTCGCGGTGGGCTAATGAAAAACTGTTTTTT. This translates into CASSYSRWANEKLFF.

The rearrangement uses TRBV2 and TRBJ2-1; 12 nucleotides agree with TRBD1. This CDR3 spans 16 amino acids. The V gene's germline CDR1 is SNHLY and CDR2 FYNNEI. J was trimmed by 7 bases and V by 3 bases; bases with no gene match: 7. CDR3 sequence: CASSEGQGALGNEQFF. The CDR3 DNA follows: TGTGCCAGCAGTGAGGGACAGGGGGCGTTGGGTAATGAGCAGTTCTTC.

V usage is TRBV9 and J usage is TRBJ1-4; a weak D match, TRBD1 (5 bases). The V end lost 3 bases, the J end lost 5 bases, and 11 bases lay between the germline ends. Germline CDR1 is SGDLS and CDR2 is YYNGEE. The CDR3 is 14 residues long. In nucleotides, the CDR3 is TGTGCCAGCAGCGCTCGACAGACGAATGAAAAACTGTTTTTT. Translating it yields CASSARQTNEKLFF.

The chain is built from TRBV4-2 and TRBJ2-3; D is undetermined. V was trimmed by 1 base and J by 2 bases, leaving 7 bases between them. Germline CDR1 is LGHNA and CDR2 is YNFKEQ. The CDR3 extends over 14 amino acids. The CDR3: CASSQGLFTDTQYF. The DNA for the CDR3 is TGTGCCAGCAGCCAAGGACTGTTCACAGATACGCAGTATTTT.

The chain's CDR3 is CASSPGLGLSYEQYF. The CDR3 DNA is TGTGCCAGCAGTCCAGGACTAGGTCTCTCCTACGAGCAGTACTTC. The chain is built from TRBV7-2 and TRBJ2-7, with 7 nucleotides matching TRBD2. V was clipped by 6 bases and J by 0 bases; unmatched bases: 8. The CDR3 contains 15 residues. CDR1 SGHTA and CDR2 FQGNSA come from the germline V gene.

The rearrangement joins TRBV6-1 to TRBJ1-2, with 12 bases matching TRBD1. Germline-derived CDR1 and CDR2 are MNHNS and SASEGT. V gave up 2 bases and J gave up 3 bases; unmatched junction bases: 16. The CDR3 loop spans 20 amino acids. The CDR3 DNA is TGTGCCAGCAGTGAAAGGTCCCTCGCGGGACAGGGGGCGCGGGACTATGGCTACACCTTC. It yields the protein CASSERSLAGQGARDYGYTF.

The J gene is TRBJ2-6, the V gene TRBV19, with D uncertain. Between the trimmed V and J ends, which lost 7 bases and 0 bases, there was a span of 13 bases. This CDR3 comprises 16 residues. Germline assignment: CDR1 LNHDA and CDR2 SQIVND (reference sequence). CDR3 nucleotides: TGTGCCAGTATCAAAGATCGGGCCTCTGGGGCCAACGTCCTGACTTTC. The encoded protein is CASIKDRASGANVLTF. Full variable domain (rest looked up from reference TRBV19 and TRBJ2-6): DGGITQSPKYLFRKEGQNVTLSCEQNLNHDAMYWYRQDPGQGLRLIYYSQIVNDFQKGDIAEGYSVSREKKESFPLTVTSAQKNPTAFYLCASIKDRASGANVLTFGAGSRLTVL.

The CDR3 spells CATRGAVDYEQYF. The CDR3 nucleotides are TGTGCGACGCGGGGGGCGGTCGACTACGAGCAGTACTTC. The chain links TRBV6-5 to TRBJ2-7; 8 bases match TRBD2. This CDR3 contains 13 residues. Germline CDR1 and CDR2: MNHEY and SVGAGI.

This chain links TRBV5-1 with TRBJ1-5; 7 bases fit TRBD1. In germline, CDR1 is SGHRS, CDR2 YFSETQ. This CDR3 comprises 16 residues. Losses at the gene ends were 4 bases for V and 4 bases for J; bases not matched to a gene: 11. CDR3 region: CASSREDRESNQPQHF. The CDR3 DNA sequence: TGCGCCAGCAGCAGAGAAGACAGGGAGTCAAATCAGCCCCAGCATTTT.

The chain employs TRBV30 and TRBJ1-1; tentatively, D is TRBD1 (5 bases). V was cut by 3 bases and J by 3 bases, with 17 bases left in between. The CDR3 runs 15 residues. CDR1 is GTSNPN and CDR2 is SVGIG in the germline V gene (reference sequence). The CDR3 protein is CAWRGTEMVYTEAFF. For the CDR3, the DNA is TGTGCCTGGAGGGGGACTGAGATGGTTTACACTGAAGCTTTCTTT.

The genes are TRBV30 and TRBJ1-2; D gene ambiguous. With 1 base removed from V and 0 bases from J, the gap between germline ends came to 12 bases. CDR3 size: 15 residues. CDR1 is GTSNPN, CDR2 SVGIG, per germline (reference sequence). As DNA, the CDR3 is TGTGCCTGGAGTGGAATAATGATAGCTAACTATGGCTACACCTTC. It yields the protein CAWSGIMIANYGYTF.

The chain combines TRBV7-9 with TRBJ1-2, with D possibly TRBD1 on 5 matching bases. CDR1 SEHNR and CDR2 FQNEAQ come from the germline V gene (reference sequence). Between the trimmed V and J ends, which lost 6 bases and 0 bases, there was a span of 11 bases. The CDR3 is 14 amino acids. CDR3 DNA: TGTGCCAGCAGAAAGACAGCAACTAACTATGGCTACACCTTC. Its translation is CASRKTATNYGYTF.

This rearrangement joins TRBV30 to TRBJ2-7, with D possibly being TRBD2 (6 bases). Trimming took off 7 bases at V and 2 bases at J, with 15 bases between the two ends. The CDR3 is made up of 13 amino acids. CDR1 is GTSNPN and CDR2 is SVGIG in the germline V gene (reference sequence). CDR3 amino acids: CAYLTWGAYEQYF. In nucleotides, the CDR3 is TGTGCCTACCTGACATGGGGGGCCTACGAGCAGTACTTC.

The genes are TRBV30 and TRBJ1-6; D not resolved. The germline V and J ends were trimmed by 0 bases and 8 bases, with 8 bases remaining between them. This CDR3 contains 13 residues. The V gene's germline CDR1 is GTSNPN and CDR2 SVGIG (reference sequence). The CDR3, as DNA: TGTGCCTGGAGTGTCGCTCTGGATTCACCCCTCCACTTT. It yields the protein CAWSVALDSPLHF.

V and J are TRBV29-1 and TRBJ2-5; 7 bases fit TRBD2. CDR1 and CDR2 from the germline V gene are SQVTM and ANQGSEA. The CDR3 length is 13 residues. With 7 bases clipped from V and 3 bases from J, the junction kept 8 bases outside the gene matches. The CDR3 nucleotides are TGCAGCGCTCGCCCCGGGGGGAAAGAGACCCAGTACTTC. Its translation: CSARPGGKETQYF. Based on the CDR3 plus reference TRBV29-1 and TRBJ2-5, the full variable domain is SAVISQKPSRDICQRGTSLTIQCQVDSQVTMMFWYRQQPGQSLTLIATANQGSEATYESGFVIDKFPISRPNLTFSTLTVSNMSPEDSSIYLCSARPGGKETQYFGPGTRLLVL.

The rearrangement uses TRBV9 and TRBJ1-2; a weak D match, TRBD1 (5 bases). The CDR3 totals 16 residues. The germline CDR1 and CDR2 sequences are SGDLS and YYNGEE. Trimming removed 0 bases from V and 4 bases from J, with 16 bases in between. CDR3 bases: TGTGCCAGCAGCGTAGAGGTCAGGGTTCAGGGCTATGGCTACACCTTC. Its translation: CASSVEVRVQGYGYTF.

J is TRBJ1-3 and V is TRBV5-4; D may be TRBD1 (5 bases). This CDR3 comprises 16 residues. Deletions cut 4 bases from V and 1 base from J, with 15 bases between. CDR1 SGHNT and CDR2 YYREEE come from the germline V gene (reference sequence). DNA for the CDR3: TGTGCCAGCAGCCAAGTCCCGTCAGGGTCTGGAAACACCATATATTTT. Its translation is CASSQVPSGSGNTIYF. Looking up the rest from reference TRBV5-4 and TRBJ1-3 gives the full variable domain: ETGVTQSPTHLIKTRGQQVTLRCSSQSGHNTVSWYQQALGQGPQFIFQYYREEENGRGNFPPRFSGLQFPNYSSELNVNALELDDSALYLCASSQVPSGSGNTIYFGEGSWLTVV.

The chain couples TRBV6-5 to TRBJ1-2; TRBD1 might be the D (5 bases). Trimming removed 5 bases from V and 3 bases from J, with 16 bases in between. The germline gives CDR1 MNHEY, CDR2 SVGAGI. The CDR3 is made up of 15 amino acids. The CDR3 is CASSQRGVGDYGYTF. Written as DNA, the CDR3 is TGTGCCAGCAGTCAACGGGGGGTGGGAGACTATGGCTACACCTTC.

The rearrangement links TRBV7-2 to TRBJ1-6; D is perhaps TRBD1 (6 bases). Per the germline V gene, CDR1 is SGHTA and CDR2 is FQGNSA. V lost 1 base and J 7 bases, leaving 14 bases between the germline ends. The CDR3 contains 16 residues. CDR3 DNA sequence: TGTGCCAGCAGCTTAGTGGGGGCTACCCTAAATTCACCCCTCCACTTT. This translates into CASSLVGATLNSPLHF.

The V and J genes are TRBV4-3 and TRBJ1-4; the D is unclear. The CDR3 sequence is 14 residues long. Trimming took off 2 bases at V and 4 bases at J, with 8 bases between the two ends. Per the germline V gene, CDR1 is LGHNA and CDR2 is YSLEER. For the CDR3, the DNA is TGCGCCAGCAGCCAACCACTGTATAATGAAAAACTGTTTTTT. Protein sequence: CASSQPLYNEKLFF.

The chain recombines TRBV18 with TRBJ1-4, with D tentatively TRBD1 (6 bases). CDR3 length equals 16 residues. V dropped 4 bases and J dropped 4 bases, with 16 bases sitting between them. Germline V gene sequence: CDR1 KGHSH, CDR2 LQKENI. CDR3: CASSRYGGPDNEKLFF. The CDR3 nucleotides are TGTGCCAGCTCACGGTATGGGGGGCCGGATAATGAAAAACTGTTTTTT. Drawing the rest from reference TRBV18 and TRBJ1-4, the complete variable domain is NAGVMQNPRHLVRRRGQEARLRCSPMKGHSHVYWYRQLPEEGLKFMVYLQKENIIDESGMPKERFSAEFPKEGPSILRIQQVVRGDSAAYFCASSRYGGPDNEKLFFGSGTQLSVL.

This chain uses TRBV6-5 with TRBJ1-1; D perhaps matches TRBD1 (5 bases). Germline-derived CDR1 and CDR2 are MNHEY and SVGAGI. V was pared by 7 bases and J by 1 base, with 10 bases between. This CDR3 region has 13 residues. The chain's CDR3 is CASTLGTNTEAFF. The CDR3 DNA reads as TGTGCCAGCACCCTGGGGACGAACACTGAAGCTTTCTTT.